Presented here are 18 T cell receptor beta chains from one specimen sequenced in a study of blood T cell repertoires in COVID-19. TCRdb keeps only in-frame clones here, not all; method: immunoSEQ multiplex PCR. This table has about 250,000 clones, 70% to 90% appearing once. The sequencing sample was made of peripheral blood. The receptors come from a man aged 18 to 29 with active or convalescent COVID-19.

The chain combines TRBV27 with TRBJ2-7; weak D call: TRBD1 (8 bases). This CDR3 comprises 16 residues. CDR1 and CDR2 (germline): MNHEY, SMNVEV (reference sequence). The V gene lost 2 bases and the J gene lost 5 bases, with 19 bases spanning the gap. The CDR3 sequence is CASSLLADRGGNEQYF. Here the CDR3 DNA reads TGTGCCAGCAGTTTACTTGCCGACAGGGGAGGGAACGAGCAGTACTTC.

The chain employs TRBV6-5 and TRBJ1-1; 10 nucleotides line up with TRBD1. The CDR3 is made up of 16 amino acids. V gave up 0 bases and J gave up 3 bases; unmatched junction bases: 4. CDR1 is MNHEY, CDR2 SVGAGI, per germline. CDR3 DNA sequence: TGTGCCAGCAGTTACTCGACAGGGGGCTTGTACACTGAAGCTTTCTTT. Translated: CASSYSTGGLYTEAFF.

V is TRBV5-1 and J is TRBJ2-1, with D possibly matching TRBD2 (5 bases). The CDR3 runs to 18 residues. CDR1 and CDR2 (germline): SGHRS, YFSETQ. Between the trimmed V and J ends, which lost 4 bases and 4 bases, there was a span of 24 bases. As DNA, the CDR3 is TGCGCCAGCAGCCGAATGGGAATAAAACGGGAAAAATACAATGAGCAGTTCTTC. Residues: CASSRMGIKREKYNEQFF.

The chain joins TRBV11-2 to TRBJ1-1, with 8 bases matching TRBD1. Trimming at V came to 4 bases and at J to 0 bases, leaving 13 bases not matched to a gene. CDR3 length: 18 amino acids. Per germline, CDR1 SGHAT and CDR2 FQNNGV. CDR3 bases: TGTGCCAGCAGCTCCTCCGGGACAGGCCGAGGGATGAACACTGAAGCTTTCTTT. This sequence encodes CASSSSGTGRGMNTEAFF. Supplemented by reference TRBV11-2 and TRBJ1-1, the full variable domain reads EAGVAQSPRYKIIEKRQSVAFWCNPISGHATLYWYQQILGQGPKLLIQFQNNGVVDDSQLPKDRFSAERLKGVDSTLKIQPAKLEDSAVYLCASSSSGTGRGMNTEAFFGQGTRLTVV.

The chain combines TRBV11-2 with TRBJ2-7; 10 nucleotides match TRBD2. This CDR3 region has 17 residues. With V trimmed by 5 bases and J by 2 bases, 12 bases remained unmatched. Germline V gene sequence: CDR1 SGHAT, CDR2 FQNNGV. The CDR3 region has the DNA TGTGCCAGCAGCATCCCCCAGCGGGAGGGCCGTGCCTACGAGCAGTACTTC. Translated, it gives CASSIPQREGRAYEQYF.

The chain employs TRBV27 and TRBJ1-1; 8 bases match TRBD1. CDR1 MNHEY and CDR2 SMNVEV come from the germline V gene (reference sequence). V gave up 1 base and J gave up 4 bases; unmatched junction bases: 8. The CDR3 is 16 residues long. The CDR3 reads CASSLFWTGNFTEAFF. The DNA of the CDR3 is TGTGCCAGCAGTTTATTTTGGACAGGGAATTTCACTGAAGCTTTCTTT.

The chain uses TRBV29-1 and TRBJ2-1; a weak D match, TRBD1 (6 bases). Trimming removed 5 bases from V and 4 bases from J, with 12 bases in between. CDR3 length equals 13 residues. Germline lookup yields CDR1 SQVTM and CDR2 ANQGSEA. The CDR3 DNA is TGCAGCGTTAGCCAAGGGGGTTACAATGAGCAGTTCTTC. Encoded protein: CSVSQGGYNEQFF.

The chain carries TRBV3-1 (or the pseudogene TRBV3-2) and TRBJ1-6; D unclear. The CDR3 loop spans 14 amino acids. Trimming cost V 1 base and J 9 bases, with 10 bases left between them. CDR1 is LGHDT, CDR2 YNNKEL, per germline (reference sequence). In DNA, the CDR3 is TGTGCCAGCAGCCAAGGAACGAGGGTTTCACCCCTCCACTTT. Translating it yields CASSQGTRVSPLHF.

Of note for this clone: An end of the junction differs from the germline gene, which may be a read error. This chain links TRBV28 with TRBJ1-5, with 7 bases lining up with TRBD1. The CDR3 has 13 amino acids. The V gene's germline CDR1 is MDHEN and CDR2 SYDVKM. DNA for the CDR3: TGTGCCAGCAGTTTCCCCAGACAGGGTGAGAATATTTTT. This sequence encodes CASSFPRQGENIF.

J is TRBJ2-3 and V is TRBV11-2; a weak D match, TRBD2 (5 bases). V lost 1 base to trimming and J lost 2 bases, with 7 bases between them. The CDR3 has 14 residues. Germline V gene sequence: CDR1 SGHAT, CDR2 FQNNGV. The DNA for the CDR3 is TGTGCCAGCAGCTTAGCGGGATCCACAGATACGCAGTATTTT. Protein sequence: CASSLAGSTDTQYF.

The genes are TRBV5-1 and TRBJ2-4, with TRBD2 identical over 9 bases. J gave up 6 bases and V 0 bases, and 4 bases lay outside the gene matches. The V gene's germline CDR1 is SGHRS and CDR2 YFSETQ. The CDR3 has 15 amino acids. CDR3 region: CASSLAPAGGNIQYF. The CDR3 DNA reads TGCGCCAGCAGCTTGGCCCCAGCGGGGGGAAACATTCAGTACTTC.

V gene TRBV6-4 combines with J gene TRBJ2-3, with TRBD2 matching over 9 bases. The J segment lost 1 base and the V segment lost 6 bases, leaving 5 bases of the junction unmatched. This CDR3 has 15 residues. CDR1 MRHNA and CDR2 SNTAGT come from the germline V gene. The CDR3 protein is CASRRTSAGTDTQYF. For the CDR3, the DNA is TGTGCCAGCAGACGGACTAGCGCGGGCACAGATACGCAGTATTTT.

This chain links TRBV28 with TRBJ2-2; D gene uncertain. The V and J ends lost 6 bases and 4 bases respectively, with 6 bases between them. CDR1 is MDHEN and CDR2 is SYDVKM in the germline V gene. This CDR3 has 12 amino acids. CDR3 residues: CASRFLTGELFF. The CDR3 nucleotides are TGTGCCAGCAGGTTCCTCACCGGGGAGCTGTTTTTT. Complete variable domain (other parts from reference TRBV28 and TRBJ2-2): DVKVTQSSRYLVKRTGEKVFLECVQDMDHENMFWYRQDPGLGLRLIYFSYDVKMKEKGDIPEGYSVSREKKERFSLILESASTNQTSMYLCASRFLTGELFFGEGSRLTVL.

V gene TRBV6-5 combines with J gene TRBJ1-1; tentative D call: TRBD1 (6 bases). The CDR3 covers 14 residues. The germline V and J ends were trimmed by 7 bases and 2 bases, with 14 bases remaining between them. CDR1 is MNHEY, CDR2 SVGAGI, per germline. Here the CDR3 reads CASIKPGGNTEAFF. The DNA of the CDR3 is TGTGCCAGCATTAAACCGGGGGGCAACACTGAAGCTTTCTTT.

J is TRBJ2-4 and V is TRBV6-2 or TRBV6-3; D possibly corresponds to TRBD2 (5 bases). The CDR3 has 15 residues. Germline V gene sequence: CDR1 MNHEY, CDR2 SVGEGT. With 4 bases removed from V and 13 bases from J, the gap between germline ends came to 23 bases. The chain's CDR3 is CASSFSLRVPYQQYF. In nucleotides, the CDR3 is TGTGCCAGCAGTTTCTCCTTGAGGGTCCCCTATCAGCAGTACTTC.

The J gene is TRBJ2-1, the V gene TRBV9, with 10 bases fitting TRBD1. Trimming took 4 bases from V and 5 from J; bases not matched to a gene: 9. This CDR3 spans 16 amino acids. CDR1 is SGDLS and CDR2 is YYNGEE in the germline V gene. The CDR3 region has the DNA TGTGCCAGCAGCCGAACCGGGACAGGGGTGAACAATGAGCAGTTCTTC. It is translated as CASSRTGTGVNNEQFF.

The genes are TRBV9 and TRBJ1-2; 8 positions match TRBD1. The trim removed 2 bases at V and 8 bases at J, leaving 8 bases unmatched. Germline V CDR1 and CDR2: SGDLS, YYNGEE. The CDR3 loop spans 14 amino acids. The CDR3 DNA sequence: TGTGCCAGCAGCGTGGTGACAGGGGCTGGCGGCTACACCTTC. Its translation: CASSVVTGAGGYTF.

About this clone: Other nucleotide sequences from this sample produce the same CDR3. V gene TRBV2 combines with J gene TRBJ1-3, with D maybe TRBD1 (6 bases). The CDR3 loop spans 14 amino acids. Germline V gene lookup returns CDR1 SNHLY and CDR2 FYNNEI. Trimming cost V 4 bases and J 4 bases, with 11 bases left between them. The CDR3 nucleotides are TGTGCCAGCAGTGGTCAGGGGCGCGGAAACACCATATATTTT. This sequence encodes CASSGQGRGNTIYF.